The clone carrying this T cell receptor beta chain was found many times. The time point here: persistent/refractory GD, antithyroid drugs over 5 years with positive TRAb. Following extraction of RNA from PBMCs, that RNA was used to make the TCR library. These data come from a study of regulatory T cells in long-lasting Graves disease. Germline V gene lookup returns CDR1 MNHNS and CDR2 SASEGT. The ends were cut back, 7 bases at V and 2 bases at J, with 11 bases in the middle. The CDR3 contains 13 residues. Investigators prepared the TCR beta libraries by applying iRepertoire HTBI primers and Arm-PCR of CDR3 regions. Per the original data handling: Analysis of the samples identified more than 60 TRBV and 13 to 15 TRBJ segments. TCRdb itself ran the multiplex PCR reads through MiXCR, one entry per CDR3 protein. TCRdb's processing, not the study's, gives the V and J calls here. The sample contains about 470,000 distinct CDR3 sequences, around a fifth of which appear only once.

The clonotype comes from a female donor with Graves disease. Sample: peripheral blood mononuclear cells (PBMCs), taken when the disease was refractory, from a patient treated with antithyroid drugs. The chain has TRBV6-1 and TRBJ2-5; D might be TRBD2 (7 bases). The CDR3 here is CASKKGGQETQYF. CDR3 bases: TGTGCCAGCAAGAAGGGGGGGCAAGAGACCCAGTACTTC.